The clone carrying this T cell receptor (beta chain) was counted once. This sample was included in a study of blood T cell repertoires in COVID-19. Participants reported their clinical history, and cohort assignment relied on those reports. The J segment lost 5 bases and the V segment lost 1 base, leaving 4 bases of the junction unmatched. The length of the CDR3 is 14 residues. Germline CDR1 is SGHAT and CDR2 is FQNNGV. Using immunoSEQ multiplex PCR, the repertoire was profiled, and TCRdb retains in-frame clones only, with some absent. The repertoire holds around 320,000 clones, around 89% seen once, with approximately 4.5% in the top ten.

The chain is built from TRBV11-2 and TRBJ2-5; TRBD1 aligns across 7 bases. The sample consisted of PBMCs or T cells enriched from blood (not recorded which). The TCR was taken from a young woman with acute COVID-19. CDR3 sequence: CASSLAGGSETQYF. In DNA form, the CDR3 reads TGTGCCAGCAGCTTAGCAGGGGGTTCCGAGACCCAGTACTTC.